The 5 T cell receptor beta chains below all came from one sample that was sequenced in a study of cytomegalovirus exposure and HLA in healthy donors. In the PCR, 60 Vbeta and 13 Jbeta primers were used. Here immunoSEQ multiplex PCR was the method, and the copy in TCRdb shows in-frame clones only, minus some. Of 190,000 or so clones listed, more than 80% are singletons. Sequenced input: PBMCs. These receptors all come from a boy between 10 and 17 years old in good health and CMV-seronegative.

CDR3 DNA: TGTGCCAGCAGTTCTATAGGGACTCGAACCTACGAGCAGTACTTC. Amino acid sequence: CASSSIGTRTYEQYF. The chain joins TRBV27 to TRBJ2-7; the D gene is possibly TRBD2 (6 bases). With 4 bases removed from V and 2 bases from J, the gap between germline ends came to 15 bases. Germline V lookup: CDR1 MNHEY, CDR2 SMNVEV (reference sequence). The CDR3 is 15 amino acids.

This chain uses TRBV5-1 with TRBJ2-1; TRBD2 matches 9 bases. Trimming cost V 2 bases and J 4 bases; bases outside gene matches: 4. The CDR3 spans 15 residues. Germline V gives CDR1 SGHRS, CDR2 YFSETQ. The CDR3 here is CASSFIAGVYNEQFF. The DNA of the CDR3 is TGCGCCAGCAGCTTTATAGCGGGGGTATACAATGAGCAGTTCTTC.

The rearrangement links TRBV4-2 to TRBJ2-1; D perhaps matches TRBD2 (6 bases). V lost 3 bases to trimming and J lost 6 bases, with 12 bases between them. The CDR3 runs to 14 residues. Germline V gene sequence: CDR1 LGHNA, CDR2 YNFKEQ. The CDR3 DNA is TGTGCCAGCAGCCAGGCTAGCGAGAGCAATGAGCAGTTCTTC. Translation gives CASSQASESNEQFF.

The CDR3, as DNA: TGTGCCAGTAGTACAACCGGGACAATGAGCACTGAAGCTTTCTTT. Its translation is CASSTTGTMSTEAFF. This chain links TRBV19 with TRBJ1-1; a possible D gene is TRBD1 (6 bases). Trimming shortened V by 4 bases and J by 4 bases, and 16 bases separated the two germline ends. Germline V lookup: CDR1 LNHDA, CDR2 SQIVND (reference sequence). The CDR3 length is 15 residues.

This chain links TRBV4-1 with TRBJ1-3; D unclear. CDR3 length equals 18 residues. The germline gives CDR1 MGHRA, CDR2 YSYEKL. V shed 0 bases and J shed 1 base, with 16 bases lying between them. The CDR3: CASSQDRGPFGSGNTIYF. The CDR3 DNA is TGCGCCAGCAGCCAAGACAGAGGGCCGTTCGGGTCTGGAAACACCATATATTTT.